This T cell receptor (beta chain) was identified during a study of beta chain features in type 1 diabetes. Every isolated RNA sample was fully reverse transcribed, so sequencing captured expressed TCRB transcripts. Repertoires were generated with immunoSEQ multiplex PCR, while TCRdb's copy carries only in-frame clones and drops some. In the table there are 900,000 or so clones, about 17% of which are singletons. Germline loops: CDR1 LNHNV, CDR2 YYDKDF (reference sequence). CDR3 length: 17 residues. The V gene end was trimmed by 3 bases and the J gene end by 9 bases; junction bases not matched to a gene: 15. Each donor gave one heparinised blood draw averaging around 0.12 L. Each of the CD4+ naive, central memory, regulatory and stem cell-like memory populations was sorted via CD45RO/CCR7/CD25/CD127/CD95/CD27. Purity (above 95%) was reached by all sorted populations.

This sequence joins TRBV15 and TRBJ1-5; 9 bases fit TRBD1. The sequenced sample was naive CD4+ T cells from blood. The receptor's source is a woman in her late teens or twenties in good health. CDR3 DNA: TGTGCCACCAGCAGCGGACAGGGGCACGGCTCATATGGGCCCCAGCATTTT. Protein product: CATSSGQGHGSYGPQHF.